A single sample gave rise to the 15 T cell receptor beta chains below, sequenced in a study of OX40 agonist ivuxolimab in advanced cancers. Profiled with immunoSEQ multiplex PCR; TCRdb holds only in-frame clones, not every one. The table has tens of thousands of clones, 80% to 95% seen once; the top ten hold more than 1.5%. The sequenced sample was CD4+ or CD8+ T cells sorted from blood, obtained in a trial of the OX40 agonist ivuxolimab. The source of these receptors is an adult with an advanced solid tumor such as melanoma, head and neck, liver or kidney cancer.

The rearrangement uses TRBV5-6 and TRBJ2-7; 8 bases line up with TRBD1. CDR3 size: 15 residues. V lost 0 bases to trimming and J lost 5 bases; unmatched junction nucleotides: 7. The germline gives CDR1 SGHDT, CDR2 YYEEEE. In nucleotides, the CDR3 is TGTGCCAGCAGCTTGGTAGTGCAGGGGGCCAACGAGCAGTACTTC. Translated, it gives CASSLVVQGANEQYF. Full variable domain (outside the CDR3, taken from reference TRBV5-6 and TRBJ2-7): DAGVTQSPTHLIKTRGQQVTLRCSPKSGHDTVSWYQQALGQGPQFIFQYYEEEERQRGNFPDRFSGHQFPNYSSELNVNALLLGDSALYLCASSLVVQGANEQYFGPGTRLTVT.

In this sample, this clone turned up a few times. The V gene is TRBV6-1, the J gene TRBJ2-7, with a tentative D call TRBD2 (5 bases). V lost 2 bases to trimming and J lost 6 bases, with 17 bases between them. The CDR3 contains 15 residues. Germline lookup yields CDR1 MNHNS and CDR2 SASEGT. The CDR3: CASSEFTAAVGEQYF. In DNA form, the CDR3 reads TGTGCCAGCAGTGAATTTACGGCAGCGGTTGGCGAGCAGTACTTC.

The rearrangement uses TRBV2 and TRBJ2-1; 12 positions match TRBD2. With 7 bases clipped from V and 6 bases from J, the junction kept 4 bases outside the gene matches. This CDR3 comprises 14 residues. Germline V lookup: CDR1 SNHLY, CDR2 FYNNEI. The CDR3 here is CASNLAGGPNEQFF. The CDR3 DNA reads TGTGCCAGCAATCTAGCGGGAGGGCCCAATGAGCAGTTCTTC.

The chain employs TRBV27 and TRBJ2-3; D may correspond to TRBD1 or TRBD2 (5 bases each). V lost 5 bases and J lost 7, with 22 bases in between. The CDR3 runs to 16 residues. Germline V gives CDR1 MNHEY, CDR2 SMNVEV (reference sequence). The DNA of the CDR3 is TGTGCCAGCAGTCCTGTCCGGGACGGCCGCAGGCATACGCAGTATTTT. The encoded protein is CASSPVRDGRRHTQYF.

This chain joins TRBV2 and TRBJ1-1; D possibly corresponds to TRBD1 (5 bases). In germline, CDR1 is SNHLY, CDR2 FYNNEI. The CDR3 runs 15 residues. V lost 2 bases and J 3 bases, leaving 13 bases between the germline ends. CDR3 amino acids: CASSEQGPRDTEAFF. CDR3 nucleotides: TGTGCCAGCAGTGAACAGGGACCTAGGGACACTGAAGCTTTCTTT.

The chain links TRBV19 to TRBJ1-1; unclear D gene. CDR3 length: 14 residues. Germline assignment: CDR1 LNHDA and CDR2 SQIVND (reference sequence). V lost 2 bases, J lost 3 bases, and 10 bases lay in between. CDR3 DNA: TGTGCCAGTAGTATAACCGGGGTACACACTGAAGCTTTCTTT. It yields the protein CASSITGVHTEAFF. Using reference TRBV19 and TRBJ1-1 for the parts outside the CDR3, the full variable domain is DGGITQSPKYLFRKEGQNVTLSCEQNLNHDAMYWYRQDPGQGLRLIYYSQIVNDFQKGDIAEGYSVSREKKESFPLTVTSAQKNPTAFYLCASSITGVHTEAFFGQGTRLTVV.

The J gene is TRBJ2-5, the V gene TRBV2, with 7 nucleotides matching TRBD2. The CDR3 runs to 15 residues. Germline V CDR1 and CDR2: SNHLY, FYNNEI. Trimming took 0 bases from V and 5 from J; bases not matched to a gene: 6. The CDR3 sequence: CASSEARTRRETQYF. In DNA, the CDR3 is TGTGCCAGCAGTGAAGCACGGACTAGGCGGGAGACCCAGTACTTC.

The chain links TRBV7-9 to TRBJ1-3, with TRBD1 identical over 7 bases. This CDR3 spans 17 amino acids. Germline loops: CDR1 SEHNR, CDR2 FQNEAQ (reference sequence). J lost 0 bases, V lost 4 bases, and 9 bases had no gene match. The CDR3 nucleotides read TGTGCCAGCAGCTCCTCGACAGGGAAGTACTCTGGAAACACCATATATTTT. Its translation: CASSSSTGKYSGNTIYF.

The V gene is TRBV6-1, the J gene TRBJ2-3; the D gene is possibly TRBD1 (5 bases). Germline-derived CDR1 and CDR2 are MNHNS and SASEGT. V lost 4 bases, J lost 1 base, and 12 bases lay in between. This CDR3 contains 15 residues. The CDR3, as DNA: TGTGCCAGCAGTGGTCAGGGTTCGGGCACAGATACGCAGTATTTT. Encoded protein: CASSGQGSGTDTQYF.

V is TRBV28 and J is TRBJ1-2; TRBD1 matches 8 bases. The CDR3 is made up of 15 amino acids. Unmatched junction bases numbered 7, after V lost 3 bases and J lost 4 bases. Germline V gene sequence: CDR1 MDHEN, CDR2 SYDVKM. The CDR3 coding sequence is TGTGCCAGCAGTTTGATCTGGGGGACAGGCTATGGCTACACCTTC. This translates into CASSLIWGTGYGYTF.

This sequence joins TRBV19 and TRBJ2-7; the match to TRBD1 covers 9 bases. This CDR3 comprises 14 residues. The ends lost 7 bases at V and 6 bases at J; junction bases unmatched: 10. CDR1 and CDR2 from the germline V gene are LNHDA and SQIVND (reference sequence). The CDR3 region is CASNLRTGDFEQYF. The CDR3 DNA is TGTGCCAGTAATCTCCGGACAGGGGACTTCGAGCAGTACTTC.

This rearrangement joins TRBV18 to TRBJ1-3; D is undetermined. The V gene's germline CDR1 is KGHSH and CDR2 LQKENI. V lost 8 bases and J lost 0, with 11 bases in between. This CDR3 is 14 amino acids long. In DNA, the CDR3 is TGTGCCAGCGCAACGGGGAGCTCTGGAAACACCATATATTTT. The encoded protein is CASATGSSGNTIYF.

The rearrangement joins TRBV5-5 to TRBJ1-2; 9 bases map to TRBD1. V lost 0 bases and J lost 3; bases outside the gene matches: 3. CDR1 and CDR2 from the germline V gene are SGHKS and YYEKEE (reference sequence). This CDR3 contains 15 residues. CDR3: CASSLETGGDYGYTF. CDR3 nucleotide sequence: TGTGCCAGCAGCTTGGAGACAGGGGGAGACTATGGCTACACCTTC.

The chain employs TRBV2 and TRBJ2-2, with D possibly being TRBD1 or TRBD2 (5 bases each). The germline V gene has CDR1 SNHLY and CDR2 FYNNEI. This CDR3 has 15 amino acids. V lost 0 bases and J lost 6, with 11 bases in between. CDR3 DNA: TGTGCCAGCAGTGAAGCGCTACTAGGGGCCGGGGAGCTGTTTTTT. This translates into CASSEALLGAGELFF.

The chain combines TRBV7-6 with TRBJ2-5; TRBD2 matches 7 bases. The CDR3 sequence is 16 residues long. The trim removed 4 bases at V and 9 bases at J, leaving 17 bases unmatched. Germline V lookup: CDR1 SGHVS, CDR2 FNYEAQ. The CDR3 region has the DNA TGTGCCAGCAGCTCATCTCAGAGTAGCGCGGGAGATGCCCAGTACTTC. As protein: CASSSSQSSAGDAQYF.